This T cell receptor beta chain originates from a study of metastatic and nonmetastatic thyroid tumors. Study context: The authors compared repertoires across blood and tumor or nodule tissue from malignant and benign thyroid patients.

Per the original data handling: For papillary thyroid cancer, a distant-metastasis classifier was constructed from CDR3 differences observed across clinicopathological groups. TCRdb reassembled clones from the PCR reads with MiXCR. None of the V and J calls come from the authors' own analysis; TCRdb made them. The table lists about 17,000 clones, roughly 22% of them singletons. General study points: Patients with malignant thyroid tumors reportedly had significantly higher TCR beta diversity than those with benign nodules, in blood and tumor.

All patients were untreated before thyroid surgery. The V and J ends lost 10 bases and 8 bases, in that order; junction bases with no gene match: 6. Germline-derived CDR1 and CDR2 are LNHDA and SQIVND (reference sequence). The CDR3 spans 13 residues. The sample holds many counts of this clone. Its antigen is undetermined. What was sequenced was adjacent normal tissue. The TCR was taken from a female donor with papillary thyroid cancer or a benign thyroid nodule (not recorded which). Some clones in this sample may be carry-over from other donors' samples. The chain has TRBV19 and TRBJ2-2, with 11 bases lining up with TRBD1. Here the CDR3 DNA reads TGTGCCACCCGGACAGGGGGCTTTGGGGAGCTGTTTTTT. This sequence encodes CATRTGGFGELFF.